Listed below are T cell receptor beta chains from one sample, sequenced in a study of blood T cell repertoires in COVID-19. The data were produced by immunoSEQ multiplex PCR, yet TCRdb's version contains in-frame clones alone and is incomplete. Of about 370,000 clones listed, around 87% are singletons. The sequenced sample consisted of peripheral blood. These receptors all come from a woman in her 30s with COVID-19, enrolled during active disease. Both conserved end residues are part of each CDR3. D genes are given only for firm matches. Clone size appears in some rows only: once, few, many, or a class for an expanded clone.

>-|TRBV7-9|TRBD2|TRBJ2-2
TGTGCCAGCAGCTTCTCCGGGAGGGTGGCCGGGGAGCTGTTTTTT
CASSFSGRVAGELFF
>-|TRBV28|TRBD1|TRBJ1-5
TGTGCCAGCATCGGAGGGGGCAGCAATCAGCCCCAGCATTTT
CASIGGGSNQPQHF
>-|TRBV4-3|TRBD1|TRBJ1-2
TGCGCCAGCAGCCAAGGGTACAGGGGGACCAACGGCTATGGCTACACCTTC
CASSQGYRGTNGYGYTF
>-|TRBV29-1|-|TRBJ1-1
TGCAGCGTTGAAAAGCGTTCAGCTAACACTGAAGCTTTCTTT
CSVEKRSANTEAFF
>once|TRBV30|TRBD1|TRBJ1-2
TGTGCCTGGAGCCCGGGACAGGGGGCGTGGGGCTACACCTTC
CAWSPGQGAWGYTF
>-|TRBV7-9|TRBD1|TRBJ2-7
TGTGCCAGCAGCTCGACCAGGGACAGGGCCTACGAGCAGTACTTC
CASSSTRDRAYEQYF
>-|TRBV28|TRBD2|TRBJ2-5
TGTGCCAGCAGCCTACCGCGGGGGTACCAAGAGACCCAGTACTTC
CASSLPRGYQETQYF
>-|TRBV7-6|TRBD2|TRBJ2-7
TGTGCCAGCAGTTTACTAGCGGGGTCCATCCAGGGGGAGCAGTACTTC
CASSLLAGSIQGEQYF
>-|TRBV28|-|TRBJ1-2
TGTGCCAGCAGTTTTCAGGGAAACTATGGCTACACCTTC
CASSFQGNYGYTF
>-|TRBV19|TRBD1|TRBJ2-5
TGTGCCAGTAGGGACAGGGATGAGACCCAGTACTTC
CASRDRDETQYF
>-|TRBV28|TRBD2|TRBJ2-7
TGTGCCAGCAGTTTTAGTTTAGCGGGAGCTCGAAGCGAGCAGTACTTC
CASSFSLAGARSEQYF
>-|TRBV6-5|TRBD1|TRBJ2-5
TGTGCCAGCAGTCGAGGACAGGGTTTAGAGACCCAGTACTTC
CASSRGQGLETQYF
>-|TRBV5-6|TRBD1|TRBJ1-2
TGTGCCAGCAGCTTGGGACAGGGGGCGTTCTCGAGTGGCTACACCTTC
CASSLGQGAFSSGYTF
>-|TRBV9|TRBD2|TRBJ2-1
TGTGCCAGCAGCCATGAAGGACTAGGATCCTACAATGAGCAGTTCTTC
CASSHEGLGSYNEQFF
>few|TRBV7-9|-|TRBJ1-2
TGTGCCAGCAGCTTAGAGAGGAGGGGCTACACCTTC
CASSLERRGYTF
>-|TRBV19|-|TRBJ2-3
TGTGCCAGTAGTATAGGAGAAGGGAGGTCTTTCACAGATACGCAGTATTTT
CASSIGEGRSFTDTQYF
>-|TRBV27|TRBD1|TRBJ2-2
TGTGCCAGCAGTCTAGCAGGGGGTGTCGGGGAGCTGTTTTTT
CASSLAGGVGELFF
>-|TRBV28|TRBD2|TRBJ2-1
TGTGCCAGCAGTTTGATGGCTAGCGGGTACAATGAGCAGTTCTTC
CASSLMASGYNEQFF
>-|TRBV11-2|TRBD2|TRBJ2-7
TGTGCCAGCAGCTCACTAGCGGGAGACTGGTACGAGCAGTACTTC
CASSSLAGDWYEQYF
>-|TRBV4-1|-|TRBJ1-5
TGCGCCAGCAGCCCGCAGGATAGCAATCAGCCCCAGCATTTT
CASSPQDSNQPQHF
>-|TRBV9|TRBD1|TRBJ2-7
TGTGCCAGCAGCCGGCGACAGGGGGGTCACGAGCAGTACTTC
CASSRRQGGHEQYF
>-|TRBV9|TRBD2|TRBJ2-2
TGTGCCAGCAGCGTAGGGGGCGGGAGCTTCACCGGGGAGCTGTTTTTT
CASSVGGGSFTGELFF
>-|TRBV18|-|TRBJ1-2
TGTGCCAGCTCACGCGGGGGCTCGCATTATGGCTACACCTTC
CASSRGGSHYGYTF
>-|TRBV18|TRBD1|TRBJ2-7
TGTGCCAGCTCAACCGGGACAGGGGGTACCGAGCAGTACTTC
CASSTGTGGTEQYF
>few|TRBV7-8|TRBD1|TRBJ2-7
TGTGCCAGCAGCCAATCGCGGACAGGAAGTGACTCGAAAGGGTACGAGCAGTACTTC
CASSQSRTGSDSKGYEQYF
>-|TRBV20-1|TRBD1|TRBJ2-7
TGCAGTGCGGACAGGGAAAGCGAGCAGTACTTC
CSADRESEQYF
>once|TRBV4-1|TRBD2|TRBJ2-3
TGCGCCAGCAGGGAAGGGCTAGCGGGAGCAAGAGATACGCAGTATTTT
CASREGLAGARDTQYF
>-|TRBV10-3|TRBD1|TRBJ1-3
TGTGCCATCAGTGGGGACAGCTCTGGAAACACCATATATTTT
CAISGDSSGNTIYF
>-|TRBV4-1|TRBD1|TRBJ1-1
TGCGCCAGCAGCCACATCTGGGGGACAGGGGGCTCCAATGAAGCTTTCTTT
CASSHIWGTGGSNEAFF
>few|TRBV28|TRBD1|TRBJ1-6
TGTGCCAGCAGTTTCCCAGGGGGCCTAAGGTCACCCCTCCACTTT
CASSFPGGLRSPLHF
>-|TRBV29-1|TRBD2|TRBJ2-5
TGCAGCGTGATAGCGGGAGTGGGCCAAGAGACCCAGTACTTC
CSVIAGVGQETQYF
>-|TRBV5-5|-|TRBJ2-7
TGTGCCAGCAGCAGGGACACGTCCTACGAGCAGTACTTC
CASSRDTSYEQYF
>-|TRBV4-1|-|TRBJ1-4
TGCGCCAGCAGCCGCGGACAGAGCTCTAATGAAAAACTGTTTTTT
CASSRGQSSNEKLFF
>-|TRBV9|TRBD1|TRBJ2-7
TGTGCCAGCAGCCCCCTGGGTGGGACAGGGTCCTACGAGCAGTACTTC
CASSPLGGTGSYEQYF
>-|TRBV18|-|TRBJ2-7
TGTGCCAGCTCACCCTACACCGCGGGCTCATACGAGCAGTACTTC
CASSPYTAGSYEQYF
>-|TRBV2|TRBD1|TRBJ2-4
TGTGCCAGCAGTGACGGACAGGGGAGAAACATTCAGTACTTC
CASSDGQGRNIQYF
>once|TRBV6-4|TRBD2|TRBJ2-3
TGTGCCAGCAGTGAAGCCGGGACTAGGACAGATACGCAGTATTTT
CASSEAGTRTDTQYF
>-|TRBV6-5|-|TRBJ2-7
TGTGCCAGCACCACTGGGGTGGGGGGCTACGAGCAGTACTTC
CASTTGVGGYEQYF
>once|TRBV4-1|TRBD2|TRBJ2-2
TGCGCCAGCAGCCTACTCGGATGGGCTAGCGGGAGCGGCGGGGAGCTGTTTTTT
CASSLLGWASGSGGELFF
>-|TRBV19|TRBD1|TRBJ2-7
TGTGCCAGTAGTATATTCCGGTCGGGACAGGGAGGTCTCGAGCAGTACTTC
CASSIFRSGQGGLEQYF
>-|TRBV11-2|-|TRBJ2-3
TGTGCCAGCAGCTTCGAAGGGGCCCGCACAGATACGCAGTATTTT
CASSFEGARTDTQYF
>-|TRBV11-2|-|TRBJ1-2
TGTGCCAGCAGGAGACTTGGGAGGGCGCTCGGCTATGGCTACACCTTC
CASRRLGRALGYGYTF
>many|TRBV28|-|TRBJ1-5
TGTGCCAGCAGTCCCAGCCGGGGGATTAATCAGCCCCAGCATTTT
CASSPSRGINQPQHF
>-|TRBV2|-|TRBJ2-7
TGTGCCAGCAGTGCGAGGGAGGTCGGCTACGAGCAGTACTTC
CASSAREVGYEQYF
>-|TRBV5-4|TRBD1|TRBJ2-2
TGTGCCAGCAGCTCAAGACAGGGGACGGGCACCGGGGAGCTGTTTTTT
CASSSRQGTGTGELFF
>few|TRBV10-3|-|TRBJ1-4
TGTGCCATCAGTGACAGGGCGTTGGAAAAACTGTTTTTT
CAISDRALEKLFF
>-|TRBV24-1|TRBD2|TRBJ2-5
TGTGCCACCAGTGTCGGGGGGACTGGTGGAGGGGAGACCCAGTACTTC
CATSVGGTGGGETQYF